Shown below are 20 T cell receptor beta chains from a single sample sequenced in a study of blood T cell repertoires in COVID-19. The method was immunoSEQ multiplex PCR; TCRdb's version includes in-frame clones alone and lacks a portion of them. The data hold about 210,000 clones, with more than 80% observed a single time. Specimen: PBMCs or T cells enriched from blood (not recorded which). These receptor sequences come from a man under 40 who had recovered from COVID-19.

The chain carries TRBV5-1 and TRBJ2-6; D possibly corresponds to TRBD2 (5 bases). This CDR3 region has 16 residues. Germline loops: CDR1 SGHRS, CDR2 YFSETQ. V lost 3 bases and J 0 bases, leaving 10 bases between the germline ends. In DNA, the CDR3 is TGCGCCAGCAGCTCGGGGTTGGGCTCTGGGGCCAACGTCCTGACTTTC. Its protein product is CASSSGLGSGANVLTF.

This clone was detected only once. This chain joins TRBV25-1 and TRBJ1-2; TRBD1 aligns across 7 bases. Germline V gives CDR1 MGHDK, CDR2 SYGVNS. V lost 5 bases, J lost 6 bases, and 3 bases stayed unmatched. The CDR3 spans 12 residues. The CDR3 spells CASSSTGNGYTF. The DNA of the CDR3 is TGTGCCAGCAGTTCGACAGGGAATGGCTACACCTTC.

V and J are TRBV18 and TRBJ2-5, with 9 bases lining up with TRBD2. Germline V gene data show CDR1 as KGHSH and CDR2 as LQKENI. CDR3 length equals 16 residues. The junction had 10 bases not matched to a gene; V was cut back by 3 bases and J by 5 bases. The CDR3 reads CASSPVLREGGETQYF. The CDR3 DNA reads TGTGCCAGCTCACCGGTCCTGCGGGAGGGAGGCGAGACCCAGTACTTC.

The V call is TRBV2, the J call TRBJ1-5; no firm D call. There are 14 residues in the CDR3. Germline V gene data show CDR1 as SNHLY and CDR2 as FYNNEI. Deletions cut 4 bases from V and 4 bases from J, with 11 bases between. CDR3 protein: CASSVGRRNQPQHF. Here the CDR3 DNA reads TGTGCCAGCAGTGTGGGGAGACGAAATCAGCCCCAGCATTTT. Based on the CDR3 plus reference TRBV2 and TRBJ1-5, the full variable domain is EPEVTQTPSHQVTQMGQEVILRCVPISNHLYFYWYRQILGQKVEFLVSFYNNEISEKSEIFDDQFSVERPDGSNFTLKIRSTKLEDSAMYFCASSVGRRNQPQHFGDGTRLSIL.

The chain uses TRBV18 and TRBJ2-1; 7 bases are shared with TRBD1. The germline gives CDR1 KGHSH, CDR2 LQKENI. V was pared by 6 bases and J by 3 bases, with 8 bases of the junction left unmatched. The CDR3 length is 15 residues. CDR3 DNA: TGTGCCAGCTCCCGAACCGGGACAGACTACAATGAGCAGTTCTTC. Its translation is CASSRTGTDYNEQFF.

The rearrangement links TRBV7-2 to TRBJ2-7; D perhaps matches TRBD1 (5 bases). The germline V gene has CDR1 SGHTA and CDR2 FQGNSA. This CDR3 region has 15 residues. With 5 bases removed from V and 7 bases from J, the gap between germline ends came to 21 bases. The CDR3 spells CASSVGGEGAREQYF. In DNA, the CDR3 is TGTGCCAGCAGCGTCGGCGGTGAAGGGGCGAGAGAGCAGTACTTC.

This chain uses TRBV5-6 with TRBJ1-5, with a tentative D call TRBD1 (6 bases). Germline lookup yields CDR1 SGHDT and CDR2 YYEEEE. This CDR3 has 15 residues. The V end lost 4 bases, the J end lost 2 bases, and 13 bases lay between the germline ends. The CDR3 protein is CASSPLGGGNQPQHF. The CDR3, as DNA: TGTGCCAGCAGCCCCCTTGGGGGCGGCAATCAGCCCCAGCATTTT.

The V call is TRBV11-3, the J call TRBJ2-1, with D maybe TRBD1 (5 bases). V lost 5 bases and J 0 bases, leaving 11 bases between the germline ends. Germline assignment: CDR1 SGHNT and CDR2 YENEEA. The CDR3 covers 15 residues. The CDR3 coding sequence is TGTGCCAGCAGCCAAGACAGAGTCTCCTACAATGAGCAGTTCTTC. This encodes CASSQDRVSYNEQFF.

The CDR3 DNA is TGTGCCAGCAGTCGAGGGACTAGGTTTAAGGCAGATACGCAGTATTTT. It codes for CASSRGTRFKADTQYF. The chain joins TRBV6-6 to TRBJ2-3; 8 bases align to TRBD2. Germline CDR1 is MNHNY and CDR2 is SVGAGI (reference sequence). V lost 5 bases, J lost 4 bases, and 11 bases stayed unmatched. This CDR3 contains 16 residues.

The J gene is TRBJ2-1, the V gene TRBV7-9; D is ambiguous. V was clipped by 1 base and J by 1 base, with 8 bases between them. The CDR3 is 15 amino acids. The germline CDR1 and CDR2 sequences are SEHNR and FQNEAQ (reference sequence). Written as DNA, the CDR3 is TGTGCCAGCAGCTTAGGGCGAGCGTCCTACAATGAGCAGTTCTTC. Residues: CASSLGRASYNEQFF.

CDR3 region: CASSFFGAGDEQFF. CDR3 coding DNA: TGTGCCAGCAGCTTCTTTGGGGCGGGGGATGAGCAGTTCTTC. The chain employs TRBV11-2 and TRBJ2-1; TRBD2 aligns across 7 bases. The V gene end was trimmed by 3 bases and the J gene end by 8 bases; junction bases not matched to a gene: 7. In germline, CDR1 is SGHAT, CDR2 FQNNGV. The CDR3 length is 14 residues.

The chain carries TRBV13 and TRBJ2-2; 8 bases are shared with TRBD1. V shed 6 bases and J 0 bases; nucleotides not matched to a gene: 0. The CDR3 length is 14 residues. The germline CDR1 and CDR2 sequences are PRHDT and FYEKMQ (reference sequence). CDR3 region: CASRGQANTGELFF. CDR3 sequence (DNA): TGTGCCAGCAGGGGACAGGCGAACACCGGGGAGCTGTTTTTT.

The V call is TRBV5-1, the J call TRBJ2-7; D gene unclear. Trimming took off 2 bases at V and 0 bases at J, with 9 bases between the two ends. CDR1 and CDR2 (germline): SGHRS, YFSETQ. The CDR3 sequence is 14 residues long. In DNA, the CDR3 is TGCGCCAGCAGCTTTACGGCGGCCTCCTACGAGCAGTACTTC. Translating it yields CASSFTAASYEQYF.

The table lists this clone with a count of one. The chain recombines TRBV5-1 with TRBJ2-5; D unclear. CDR1 and CDR2 from the germline V gene are SGHRS and YFSETQ. The CDR3 consists of 14 residues. The ends were cut back, 4 bases at V and 3 bases at J, with 13 bases in the middle. CDR3: CASSGTESKETQYF. The CDR3, as DNA: TGCGCCAGCAGCGGAACGGAGTCAAAAGAGACCCAGTACTTC.

This chain connects TRBV14 to TRBJ1-2, with a possible D match to TRBD1 (5 bases). Germline values: CDR1 SGHDN, CDR2 FVKESK. V lost 2 bases and J lost 4, with 20 bases in between. The CDR3 runs to 17 residues. Here the CDR3 DNA reads TGTGCCAGCAGCCAATCCGCCGGTTTAGGGGACTTCTATGGCTACACCTTC. It codes for CASSQSAGLGDFYGYTF.

The chain is built from TRBV11-2 and TRBJ2-1; no clear D. The CDR3 is 12 residues long. Per the germline V gene, CDR1 is SGHAT and CDR2 is FQNNGV. V was shortened by 4 bases and J by 7 bases, with 8 bases between the two germline ends. CDR3 coding DNA: TGTGCCAGCAGCTCATTTCAAAATGAGCAGTTCTTC. As protein: CASSSFQNEQFF.

CDR3 bases: TGTGCCAGCAGCATAACAGTGGGGACAGCCGATTCCTACGAGCAGTACTTC. Protein: CASSITVGTADSYEQYF. The chain is built from TRBV11-2 and TRBJ2-7; TRBD1 matches at 7 bases. Per germline, CDR1 SGHAT and CDR2 FQNNGV. The CDR3 runs to 17 residues. With V trimmed by 5 bases and J by 1 base, 14 bases remained unmatched. Looking up the rest from reference TRBV11-2 and TRBJ2-7 gives the full variable domain: EAGVAQSPRYKIIEKRQSVAFWCNPISGHATLYWYQQILGQGPKLLIQFQNNGVVDDSQLPKDRFSAERLKGVDSTLKIQPAKLEDSAVYLCASSITVGTADSYEQYFGPGTRLTVT.

The chain is built from TRBV18 and TRBJ2-5, with a possible D match to TRBD1 (6 bases). V was pared by 3 bases and J by 4 bases, with 12 bases between. CDR3 length: 14 residues. Germline V gene lookup returns CDR1 KGHSH and CDR2 LQKENI. CDR3 loop: CASSPTGFGETQYF. The DNA of the CDR3 is TGTGCCAGCTCACCTACAGGGTTTGGAGAGACCCAGTACTTC. Based on the CDR3 plus reference TRBV18 and TRBJ2-5, the full variable domain is NAGVMQNPRHLVRRRGQEARLRCSPMKGHSHVYWYRQLPEEGLKFMVYLQKENIIDESGMPKERFSAEFPKEGPSILRIQQVVRGDSAAYFCASSPTGFGETQYFGPGTRLLVL.

This chain uses TRBV28 with TRBJ2-2; 13 positions agree with TRBD2. The length of the CDR3 is 21 residues. Germline V gene lookup returns CDR1 MDHEN and CDR2 SYDVKM. Trimming removed 5 bases from V and 2 bases from J; junction bases left unmatched: 17. CDR3 in DNA: TGTGCCAGCAGTCAACACCGGGACGGACGGACTAGCGGGAGTAACACCGGGGAGCTGTTTTTT. This gives the protein CASSQHRDGRTSGSNTGELFF. The variable domain in full, with the rest retrieved from reference TRBV28 and TRBJ2-2, is DVKVTQSSRYLVKRTGEKVFLECVQDMDHENMFWYRQDPGLGLRLIYFSYDVKMKEKGDIPEGYSVSREKKERFSLILESASTNQTSMYLCASSQHRDGRTSGSNTGELFFGEGSRLTVL.

CDR3 loop: CASSSTKPGTRGQETQYF. The CDR3 bases are TGTGCCAGCAGTTCCACCAAACCCGGGACTAGGGGTCAAGAGACCCAGTACTTC. This rearrangement joins TRBV6-2 or TRBV6-3 to TRBJ2-5; 8 bases are shared with TRBD2. The CDR3 has 18 amino acids. Trimming at V came to 4 bases and at J to 2 bases, leaving 15 bases not matched to a gene. CDR1 MNHEY and CDR2 SVGEGT come from the germline V gene.